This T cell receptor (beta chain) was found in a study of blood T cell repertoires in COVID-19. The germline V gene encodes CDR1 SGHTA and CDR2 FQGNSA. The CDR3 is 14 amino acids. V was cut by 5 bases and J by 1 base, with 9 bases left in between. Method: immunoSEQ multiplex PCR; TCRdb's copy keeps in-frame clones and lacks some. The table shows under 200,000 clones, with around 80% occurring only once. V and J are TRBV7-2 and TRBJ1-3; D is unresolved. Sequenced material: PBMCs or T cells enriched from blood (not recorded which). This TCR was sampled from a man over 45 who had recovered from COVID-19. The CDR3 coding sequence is TGTGCCAGCAGCCTAAGGGAGTCTGGAAACACCATATATTTT. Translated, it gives CASSLRESGNTIYF.